This TCR beta chain was identified in a study of STAT5B mutations in CD4+ large granular lymphocyte leukemia. Notes on the study in general: Top patient clones used TRBV06 genes more often: 8/27 versus 2/35 in controls. Less than 30% of private leukemic clonotypes occurred rarely in other patients' non-leukemic repertoires. The CD4+ versus CD8+ T-LGLL clonality difference may reflect limited sample size.

The germline gives CDR1 LNHDA, CDR2 SQIVND (reference sequence). V dropped 5 bases and J dropped 7; count of bases not matched to a gene: 7. This CDR3 is 14 amino acids long. Generated by immunoSEQ multiplex PCR, the TCRdb table keeps only in-frame clones and is missing some. The sample contains 20,000 to 25,000 clones, about four fifths of which appear only once. This clone was counted between two and nine times. Antigen specificity is unknown. Sequenced material: CD4+ T cells from blood buffy coats. This chain uses TRBV19 with TRBJ2-2, with TRBD1 matching 7 bases. The clonotype was recovered from a human donor in good health. DNA for the CDR3: TGTGCCAGTAGTCCGACAGGGTCCAACGGGGAGCTGTTTTTT. This translates into CASSPTGSNGELFF. Full variable domain (missing parts from reference TRBV19 and TRBJ2-2): DGGITQSPKYLFRKEGQNVTLSCEQNLNHDAMYWYRQDPGQGLRLIYYSQIVNDFQKGDIAEGYSVSREKKESFPLTVTSAQKNPTAFYLCASSPTGSNGELFFGEGSRLTVL.